Described below is a single T cell receptor (beta chain) sequence and its context. Antigen unknown. An end of the junction differs from the germline gene, which may be a read error. These data are taken from a study of T-cell memory formation after mild COVID-19. Study conclusions and caveats: Later expanders leaned toward CD4+, whereas clones contracting from day 15 to 85 were balanced CD4/CD8.

The 5'RACE method, run with constant-segment primers, produced TCR alpha and TCR beta cDNA libraries (carrying sample barcodes and UMIs). TCRdb processed the 5' RACE reads anew with MiXCR; each CDR3 protein has one entry. The sample records about 38,000 distinct CDR3 sequences, 10% to 12% being singletons. The CDR3 spans 12 residues. Germline lookup yields CDR1 SGHTA and CDR2 FQGNSA. The sequence was obtained from a man younger than 35 who had mild COVID-19 (a few samples of this study predate the infection). Cell type and time point are not known. The V call is TRBV7-2, the J call TRBJ2-5, with 10 bases fitting TRBD2. The material sequenced was PBMCs or a T cell subset sorted from them (not recorded which). CDR3 sequence (DNA): TGTGCCAGCAGCTTTGAGCGGGAGGGCCTGCACTTC. Translation gives CASSFEREGLHF.